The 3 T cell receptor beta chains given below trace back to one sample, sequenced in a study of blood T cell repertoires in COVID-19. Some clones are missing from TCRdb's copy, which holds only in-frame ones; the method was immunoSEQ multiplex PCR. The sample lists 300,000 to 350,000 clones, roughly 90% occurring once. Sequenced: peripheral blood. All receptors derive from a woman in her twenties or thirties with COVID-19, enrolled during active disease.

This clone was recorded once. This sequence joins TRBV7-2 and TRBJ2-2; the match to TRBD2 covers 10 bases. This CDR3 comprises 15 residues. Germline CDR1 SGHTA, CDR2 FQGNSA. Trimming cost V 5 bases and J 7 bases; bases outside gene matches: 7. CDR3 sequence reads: CASSPLAGVGGELFF. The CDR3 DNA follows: TGTGCCAGCAGCCCCCTAGCGGGAGTGGGCGGGGAGCTGTTTTTT.

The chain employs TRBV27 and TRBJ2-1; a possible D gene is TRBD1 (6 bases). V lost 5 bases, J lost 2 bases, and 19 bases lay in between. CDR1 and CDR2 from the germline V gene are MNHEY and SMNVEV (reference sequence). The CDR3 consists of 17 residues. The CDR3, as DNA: TGTGCCAGCAGTCTCCCCCTGGACAGTGGGGCCTACAATGAGCAGTTCTTC. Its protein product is CASSLPLDSGAYNEQFF.

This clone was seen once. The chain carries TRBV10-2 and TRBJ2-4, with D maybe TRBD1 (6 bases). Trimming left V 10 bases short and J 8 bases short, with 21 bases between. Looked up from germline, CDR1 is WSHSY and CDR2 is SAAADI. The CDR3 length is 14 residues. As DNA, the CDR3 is TGCGCCACCCGTAGAGAAACCGAGGGGGACATTCAGTACTTC. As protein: CATRRETEGDIQYF.